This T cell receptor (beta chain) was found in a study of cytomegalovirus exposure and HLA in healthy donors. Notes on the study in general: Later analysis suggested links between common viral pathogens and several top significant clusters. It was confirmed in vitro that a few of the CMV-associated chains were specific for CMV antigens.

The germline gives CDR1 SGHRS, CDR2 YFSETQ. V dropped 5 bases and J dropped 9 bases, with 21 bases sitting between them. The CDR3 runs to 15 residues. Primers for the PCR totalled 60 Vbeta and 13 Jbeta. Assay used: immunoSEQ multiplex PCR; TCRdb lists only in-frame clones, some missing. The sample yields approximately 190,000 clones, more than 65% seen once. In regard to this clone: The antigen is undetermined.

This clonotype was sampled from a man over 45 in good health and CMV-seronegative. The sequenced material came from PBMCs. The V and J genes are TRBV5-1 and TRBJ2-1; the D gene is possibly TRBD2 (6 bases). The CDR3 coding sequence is TGCGCCAGCAGGCTGGAACGGGGGTTAACTGCTGAGCAGTTCTTC. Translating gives CASRLERGLTAEQFF.